This T cell receptor beta chain originates from a study of blood T cells in healthy people across ages. The authors drew around 9.3 milliliters of peripheral blood from each donor. CDR3 length equals 15 residues. Study findings and constraints: Estimates based on one million T cells were treated as lower bounds. Unsorted PBMCs ruled out conclusive naive versus antigen-experienced comparison.

Sample-barcoded 5' priming and a J-beta primer mix drove a second PCR of 7 to 11 cycles. In TCRdb, the 5' RACE reads were re-called with MiXCR into one record per CDR3 protein. The sample shows about 1.5 million distinct CDR3 sequences, approximately 39% of them seen only once. On this clonotype itself: What it binds is not known.

The sequence came from a woman aged 18-29 years in good health. V usage is TRBV21-1 and J usage is TRBJ2-7; the table's D call TRBD1 went unverified against the DNA. TRBV21-1 is labeled a pseudogene. Specimen: blood. In DNA form, the CDR3 reads TGTGCCAGCAGAAGGGACAGGGGGCTTCTGGGAGAGCAGTACTTC. Amino acids: CASRRDRGLLGEQYF.